This T cell receptor (beta chain) originates from a study of blood T cell repertoires in COVID-19. Study overall: In each case, the material was cDNA or gDNA derived from T cells, B-cell-depleted T cells, or PBMCs.

Produced via immunoSEQ multiplex PCR; TCRdb's table is partial and in-frame only. Of more than 85,000 clones in the sample, nearly 90% were seen once. This TCR derives from a woman aged 80 or over with acute or convalescent COVID-19. The sequencing input was peripheral blood.

The CDR3 region is CASSIQDNDGYTF. The DNA for the CDR3 is TGTGCCAGTAGTATTCAGGACAACGATGGCTACACCTTC. The chain joins TRBV19 to TRBJ1-2, with D possibly being TRBD1 (5 bases). V was trimmed by 3 bases and J by 6 bases, leaving 11 bases between them. Per germline, CDR1 LNHDA and CDR2 SQIVND (reference sequence). This CDR3 has 13 residues.